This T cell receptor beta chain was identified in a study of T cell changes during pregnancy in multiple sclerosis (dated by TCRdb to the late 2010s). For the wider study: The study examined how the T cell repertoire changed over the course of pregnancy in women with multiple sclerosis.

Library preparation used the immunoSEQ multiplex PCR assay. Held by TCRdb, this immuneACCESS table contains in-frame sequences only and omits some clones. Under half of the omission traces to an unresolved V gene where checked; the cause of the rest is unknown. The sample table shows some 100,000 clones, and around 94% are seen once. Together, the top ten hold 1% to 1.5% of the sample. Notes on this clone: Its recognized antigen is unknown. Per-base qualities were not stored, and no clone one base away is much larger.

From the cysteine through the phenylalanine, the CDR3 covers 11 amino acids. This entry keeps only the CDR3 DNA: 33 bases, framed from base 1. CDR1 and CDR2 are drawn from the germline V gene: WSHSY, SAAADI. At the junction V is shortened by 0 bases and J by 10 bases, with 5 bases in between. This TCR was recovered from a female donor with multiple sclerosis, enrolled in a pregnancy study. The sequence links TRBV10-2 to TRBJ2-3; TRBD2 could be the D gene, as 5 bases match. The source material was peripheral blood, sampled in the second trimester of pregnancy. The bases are TGCGCCAGCAGTGAGTCGAGGGCGCAGTATTTT. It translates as CASSESRAQYF.